A few counts support the clone carrying this T cell receptor beta chain. Its antigen remains unidentified. This sample is drawn from a study of shared clonotypes between healthy human individuals. Study-level information: Each donor contributed plates that comprised three CD4 naive, three CD4 memory, two CD8 naive and one CD8 memory. Findings and caveats of the study: Relative to memory subsets, naive subsets generally showed larger estimated richness. It was the few donors that limited the genetic and exposure-history diversity represented.

Germline V gene lookup returns CDR1 MDHEN and CDR2 SYDVKM. The CDR3 extends over 12 amino acids. The V end lost 6 bases, the J end lost 5 bases, and 10 bases lay between the germline ends. Replicate sorted-subset PCRs were loaded with 150 to 250 ng DNA, tens of thousands of T cell genomes. This table comes from immunoSEQ multiplex PCR, and its TCRdb copy is limited to in-frame clones, with some not included. The table includes roughly 2,000,000 clones, 85% to 95% detected once. Naive CD8 cells comprised CD45RO-negative, CCR7-positively selected cells, excluding terminally differentiated effector memory CD45RA+ cells.

Specimen: naive CD8+ T cells from PBMCs. The chain is built from TRBV28 and TRBJ1-1; no clear D gene. The TCR originated in a man aged 18 to 35 in good health. Some clones in this sample may be carry-over from other donors' samples. In DNA, the CDR3 is TGTGCCAGCAGGTCAACGGGGACTGAAGCTTTCTTT. It specifies CASRSTGTEAFF.